Below are 8 T cell receptor beta chains sequenced from a single sample in a study of chemoradiotherapy in HPV16-positive cancers. Generated by immunoSEQ multiplex PCR, the TCRdb table keeps only in-frame clones and is missing some. The sample lists about 6,700 clones, around 86% occurring once. Sample: tumor tissue, taken from a patient who underwent chemoradiotherapy. These receptors originate from a human donor with HPV-associated anogenital cancer.

The rearrangement uses TRBV7-2 and TRBJ2-7; no reliable D call. The CDR3 runs to 11 residues. Germline V gives CDR1 SGHTA, CDR2 FQGNSA. V lost 4 bases to trimming and J lost 3 bases, with 4 bases between them. In DNA, the CDR3 is TGTGCCAGCAGCTCCTACTACGAGCAGTACTTC. Its translation: CASSSYYEQYF. The full variable domain, in which reference TRBV7-2 and TRBJ2-7 provide the parts outside the CDR3, is GAGVSQSPSNKVTEKGKDVELRCDPISGHTALYWYRQSLGQGLEFLIYFQGNSAPDKSGLPSDRFSAERTGGSVSTLTIQRTQQEDSAVYLCASSSYYEQYFGPGTRLTVT.

The CDR3 spells CASTPLAGHNEQFF. The CDR3 nucleotides read TGTGCCAGTACCCCGTTAGCGGGACACAATGAGCAGTTCTTC. This chain connects TRBV19 to TRBJ2-1; 8 bases map to TRBD2. V lost 7 bases to trimming and J lost 5 bases; unmatched junction nucleotides: 7. The CDR3 has 14 residues. Germline V gene sequence: CDR1 LNHDA, CDR2 SQIVND (reference sequence).

The chain carries TRBV7-2 and TRBJ2-7; D remains ambiguous. CDR1 and CDR2 (germline): SGHTA, FQGNSA. The ends were cut back, 5 bases at V and 2 bases at J, with 13 bases in the middle. This CDR3 contains 14 residues. CDR3 bases: TGTGCCAGCAGCCCGGCCCCTGACACCTACGAGCAGTACTTC. Residues: CASSPAPDTYEQYF.

This rearrangement joins TRBV5-6 to TRBJ1-4; D is perhaps TRBD1 (5 bases). V was trimmed by 2 bases and J by 5 bases, leaving 16 bases between them. This CDR3 contains 16 residues. Germline V gene lookup returns CDR1 SGHDT and CDR2 YYEEEE. CDR3 sequence reads: CASSLGGWGRNEKLFF. CDR3 bases: TGTGCCAGCAGCTTAGGCGGATGGGGCCGGAATGAAAAACTGTTTTTT.

V is TRBV6-5 and J is TRBJ1-2, with 9 nucleotides matching TRBD1. The CDR3 sequence is 14 residues long. The V gene end was trimmed by 4 bases and the J gene end by 6 bases; junction bases not matched to a gene: 6. The germline V gene has CDR1 MNHEY and CDR2 SVGAGI. CDR3 DNA: TGTGCCAGCAGTTCCCCCGGGACAGGGAATGGCTACACCTTC. Amino acids: CASSSPGTGNGYTF.

This clone turned up a few times. The chain combines TRBV6-5 with TRBJ2-7; 12 nucleotides align to TRBD2. The CDR3 is made up of 15 amino acids. Germline V CDR1 and CDR2: MNHEY, SVGAGI. Trimming took 5 bases from V and 2 from J; bases not matched to a gene: 4. CDR3 region: CASSQLAGGPYEQYF. The CDR3 DNA sequence: TGTGCCAGCAGTCAACTAGCGGGAGGTCCCTACGAGCAGTACTTC.

The J gene is TRBJ2-1, the V gene TRBV5-5; 8 nucleotides agree with TRBD2. The CDR3 totals 18 residues. V lost 3 bases and J lost 7; bases outside the gene matches: 18. CDR1 and CDR2 (germline): SGHKS, YYEKEE (reference sequence). The CDR3 spells CASSYGPADGLAANEQFF. The CDR3 region has the DNA TGTGCCAGCAGCTATGGGCCTGCGGACGGACTAGCTGCGAATGAGCAGTTCTTC.

CDR3 residues: CASSSDPGSQTYF. DNA for the CDR3: TGTGCCAGCAGTTCCGATCCGGGTTCTCAGACTTACTTC. V usage is TRBV2 and J usage is TRBJ2-7; D remains ambiguous. Trimming shortened V by 5 bases and J by 13 bases, and 21 bases separated the two germline ends. CDR1 and CDR2 (germline): SNHLY, FYNNEI. The CDR3 contains 13 residues.